Listed below are T cell receptor beta chains from one sample, sequenced in a study of beta chain features in type 1 diabetes. Assay used: immunoSEQ multiplex PCR; TCRdb lists only in-frame clones, some missing. The table has fewer than 400,000 clones, 7.5% to 9% seen once. The sequencing sample was made of central memory CD4+ T cells from blood. These receptors all stem from a woman younger than 35 in good health. The CDR3 runs from the conserved cysteine through the conserved F or W. Fields, in order: J gene, V gene, D gene, clone size, CDR3 protein, CDR3 DNA. D genes are given only for firm matches. Some rows mark clone size as missing; the rest say once, few, many or name a class of expanded clone.

j_call: TRBJ2-7
v_call: TRBV4-3
d_call: .
clone_size: .
cdr3_aa: CASSQETYSYEQYF
cdr3_nt: TGCGCCAGCAGCCAAGAAACGTACTCCTACGAGCAGTACTTC

j_call: TRBJ2-3
v_call: TRBV6-6
d_call: .
clone_size: .
cdr3_aa: CASSYSELDTQYF
cdr3_nt: TGTGCCAGCAGTTACTCTGAACTAGATACGCAGTATTTT

j_call: TRBJ1-3
v_call: TRBV5-1
d_call: .
clone_size: few
cdr3_aa: CASSSTFSSGNTIYF
cdr3_nt: TGCGCCAGCAGCTCGACGTTTAGCTCTGGAAACACCATATATTTT

j_call: TRBJ2-1
v_call: TRBV4-2
d_call: TRBD2
clone_size: once
cdr3_aa: CASSQGGASGRDEQFF
cdr3_nt: TGTGCCAGCAGCCAAGGGGGGGCTAGCGGGAGGGATGAGCAGTTCTTC

j_call: TRBJ1-2
v_call: TRBV5-6
d_call: TRBD1
clone_size: .
cdr3_aa: CASMRYDRGGDHYGYTF
cdr3_nt: TGTGCCAGCATGAGATACGACAGGGGAGGGGATCACTATGGCTACACCTTC

j_call: TRBJ1-1
v_call: TRBV18
d_call: TRBD1
clone_size: .
cdr3_aa: CASSPDRHGGAFF
cdr3_nt: TGTGCCAGCTCACCGGACAGGCATGGTGGGGCTTTCTTT

j_call: TRBJ2-3
v_call: TRBV7-2
d_call: .
clone_size: many
cdr3_aa: CASSRADTQYF
cdr3_nt: TGTGCCAGCAGTCGAGCAGATACGCAGTATTTT

j_call: TRBJ2-3
v_call: TRBV5-1
d_call: TRBD1
clone_size: .
cdr3_aa: CASSQRQGSTDTQYF
cdr3_nt: TGCGCCAGCAGCCAGCGACAGGGTTCTACAGATACGCAGTATTTT

j_call: TRBJ2-1
v_call: TRBV11-2
d_call: TRBD2
clone_size: many
cdr3_aa: CASSLAGTSSYNEQFF
cdr3_nt: TGTGCCAGCAGCTTAGCAGGGACTAGCTCCTACAATGAGCAGTTCTTC

j_call: TRBJ2-2
v_call: TRBV19
d_call: TRBD2
clone_size: many
cdr3_aa: CASKAASGNSGELFF
cdr3_nt: TGTGCCAGTAAAGCTGCTAGCGGGAATAGCGGGGAGCTGTTTTTT

j_call: TRBJ2-7
v_call: TRBV11-2
d_call: .
clone_size: few
cdr3_aa: CASSLGIDYSTYEQYF
cdr3_nt: TGTGCCAGCAGCTTAGGGATAGATTACAGCACCTACGAGCAGTACTTC

j_call: TRBJ2-1
v_call: TRBV9
d_call: .
clone_size: few
cdr3_aa: CASSANSGGVGEQFF
cdr3_nt: TGTGCCAGCAGCGCCAACTCCGGAGGGGTTGGTGAGCAGTTCTTC

j_call: TRBJ2-2
v_call: TRBV6-1
d_call: .
clone_size: few
cdr3_aa: CASSKNRDGELFF
cdr3_nt: TGTGCCAGCAGCAAAAACAGGGACGGGGAGCTGTTTTTT

j_call: TRBJ1-2
v_call: TRBV7-2
d_call: .
clone_size: few
cdr3_aa: CASSLKGSSGYTF
cdr3_nt: TGTGCCAGCAGCTTGAAGGGGTCTAGTGGCTACACCTTC

j_call: TRBJ1-2
v_call: TRBV7-2
d_call: .
clone_size: .
cdr3_aa: CASSLGLNNYGYTF
cdr3_nt: TGTGCCAGCAGCTTAGGTCTGAATAACTATGGCTACACCTTC

j_call: TRBJ1-5
v_call: TRBV7-2
d_call: .
clone_size: few
cdr3_aa: CASSAMRYQPQHF
cdr3_nt: TGTGCCAGCAGCGCGATGAGGTATCAGCCCCAGCATTTT

j_call: TRBJ1-2
v_call: TRBV2
d_call: .
clone_size: many
cdr3_aa: CASSGDTEYGYTF
cdr3_nt: TGTGCCAGCAGTGGGGATACCGAATATGGCTACACCTTC

j_call: TRBJ2-5
v_call: TRBV7-2
d_call: .
clone_size: many
cdr3_aa: CASRRDRGETQYF
cdr3_nt: TGTGCCAGCAGGCGGGATCGAGGAGAGACCCAGTACTTC

j_call: TRBJ2-7
v_call: TRBV19
d_call: TRBD2
clone_size: many
cdr3_aa: CASSELAGYEQYF
cdr3_nt: TGTGCCAGTAGTGAACTAGCGGGATACGAGCAGTACTTC

j_call: TRBJ1-2
v_call: TRBV19
d_call: .
clone_size: many
cdr3_aa: CASSMDRNYGYTF
cdr3_nt: TGTGCCAGTAGTATGGACAGAAACTATGGCTACACCTTC

j_call: TRBJ1-1
v_call: TRBV9
d_call: .
clone_size: few
cdr3_aa: CASSGGALSNTEAFF
cdr3_nt: TGTGCCAGCAGTGGCGGGGCGTTGTCGAACACTGAAGCTTTCTTT

j_call: TRBJ1-5
v_call: TRBV2
d_call: .
clone_size: many
cdr3_aa: CASSGQGNQPQHF
cdr3_nt: TGTGCCAGCAGTGGACAGGGCAATCAGCCCCAGCATTTT

j_call: TRBJ2-1
v_call: TRBV5-1
d_call: .
clone_size: few
cdr3_aa: CASSYDYEQFF
cdr3_nt: TGCGCCAGCAGCTACGACTATGAGCAGTTCTTC

j_call: TRBJ2-1
v_call: TRBV7-2
d_call: TRBD2
clone_size: .
cdr3_aa: CASSWTRDYFFF
cdr3_nt: TGTGCCAGCAGCTGGACCCGGGACTATTTCTTCTTC

j_call: TRBJ2-7
v_call: TRBV7-6
d_call: .
clone_size: few
cdr3_aa: CASALHYEQYF
cdr3_nt: TGTGCCAGCGCACTACATTACGAGCAGTACTTC

j_call: TRBJ2-2
v_call: TRBV7-8
d_call: TRBD2
clone_size: few
cdr3_aa: CASSLRLAGGGGELFF
cdr3_nt: TGTGCCAGCAGCTTAAGACTAGCGGGAGGAGGCGGGGAGCTGTTTTTT

j_call: TRBJ1-2
v_call: TRBV27
d_call: TRBD1
clone_size: .
cdr3_aa: CASSSVQGAGGYTF
cdr3_nt: TGTGCCAGCAGTTCGGTACAGGGGGCAGGTGGCTACACCTTC

j_call: TRBJ2-7
v_call: TRBV18
d_call: TRBD1
clone_size: .
cdr3_aa: CASSTGGYEQYF
cdr3_nt: TGTGCCAGCTCAACAGGGGGCTACGAGCAGTACTTC

j_call: TRBJ2-2
v_call: TRBV7-3
d_call: .
clone_size: few
cdr3_aa: CASSLGGVGTGELFF
cdr3_nt: TGTGCCAGCAGCCTAGGGGGAGTGGGCACCGGGGAGCTGTTTTTT

j_call: TRBJ2-1
v_call: TRBV11-1
d_call: TRBD2
clone_size: .
cdr3_aa: CASPSGRPHNEQFF
cdr3_nt: TGTGCCAGTCCTAGCGGGAGGCCTCACAATGAGCAGTTCTTC

j_call: TRBJ2-1
v_call: TRBV9
d_call: TRBD2
clone_size: .
cdr3_aa: CASSVREGTYNEQFF
cdr3_nt: TGTGCCAGCAGCGTACGGGAGGGAACCTACAATGAGCAGTTCTTC

j_call: TRBJ1-4
v_call: TRBV7-2
d_call: TRBD1
clone_size: few
cdr3_aa: CASSRDIQGAREKLFF
cdr3_nt: TGTGCCAGCAGTAGGGACATCCAGGGGGCACGTGAAAAACTGTTTTTT

j_call: TRBJ2-2
v_call: TRBV25-1
d_call: TRBD2
clone_size: .
cdr3_aa: CASSELAGTGELFF
cdr3_nt: TGTGCCAGCAGTGAATTAGCGGGGACCGGGGAGCTGTTTTTT

j_call: TRBJ2-1
v_call: TRBV4-2
d_call: TRBD1
clone_size: few
cdr3_aa: CASSQDGTGYNEQFF
cdr3_nt: TGTGCCAGCAGCCAAGATGGGACAGGGTACAATGAGCAGTTCTTC

j_call: TRBJ1-2
v_call: TRBV6-5
d_call: TRBD1
clone_size: few
cdr3_aa: CASSSTGTGHSYGYTF
cdr3_nt: TGTGCCAGCAGTTCCACCGGGACAGGTCACTCCTATGGCTACACCTTC

j_call: TRBJ2-1
v_call: TRBV11-2
d_call: .
clone_size: .
cdr3_aa: CASSPDRFNEQFF
cdr3_nt: TGTGCCAGCAGCCCCGACAGATTCAATGAGCAGTTCTTC

j_call: TRBJ2-2
v_call: TRBV7-9
d_call: TRBD2
clone_size: few
cdr3_aa: CASSPLMGGRITGELFF
cdr3_nt: TGTGCCAGCAGCCCCTTAATGGGGGGGAGAATCACCGGGGAGCTGTTTTTT

j_call: TRBJ2-3
v_call: TRBV5-1
d_call: .
clone_size: few
cdr3_aa: CASSLRGPPADTQYF
cdr3_nt: TGCGCCAGCAGCTTGAGAGGACCCCCGGCAGATACGCAGTATTTT

j_call: TRBJ2-3
v_call: TRBV7-2
d_call: .
clone_size: .
cdr3_aa: CASSPYTDTQYF
cdr3_nt: TGTGCCAGCAGCCCGTACACAGATACGCAGTATTTT

j_call: TRBJ1-2
v_call: TRBV15
d_call: TRBD1
clone_size: few
cdr3_aa: CATSRDWGQGYGYTF
cdr3_nt: TGTGCCACCAGCAGAGATTGGGGACAGGGCTATGGCTACACCTTC

j_call: TRBJ2-7
v_call: TRBV18
d_call: .
clone_size: .
cdr3_aa: CASSYQGEQYF
cdr3_nt: TGTGCCAGCTCATATCAGGGCGAGCAGTACTTC

j_call: TRBJ1-2
v_call: TRBV7-9
d_call: .
clone_size: .
cdr3_aa: CASSFTGRYGYTF
cdr3_nt: TGTGCCAGCAGCTTCACAGGGCGTTATGGCTACACCTTC

j_call: TRBJ2-2
v_call: TRBV29-1
d_call: TRBD1
clone_size: few
cdr3_aa: CSVSGTVNTGELFF
cdr3_nt: TGCAGCGTGTCCGGGACAGTGAACACCGGGGAGCTGTTTTTT

j_call: TRBJ2-2
v_call: TRBV25-1
d_call: .
clone_size: .
cdr3_aa: CASRRGGNTGELFF
cdr3_nt: TGTGCCAGCAGGCGGGGCGGTAACACCGGGGAGCTGTTTTTT

j_call: TRBJ2-1
v_call: TRBV7-9
d_call: TRBD2
clone_size: .
cdr3_aa: CASSYPLAGGSYNEQFF
cdr3_nt: TGTGCCAGCAGCTATCCCCTAGCGGGAGGGTCCTACAATGAGCAGTTCTTC

j_call: TRBJ1-4
v_call: TRBV7-9
d_call: .
clone_size: few
cdr3_aa: CASSLRGANEKLFF
cdr3_nt: TGTGCCAGCAGCTTAAGAGGGGCTAATGAAAAACTGTTTTTT

j_call: TRBJ2-1
v_call: TRBV4-3
d_call: .
clone_size: .
cdr3_aa: CASSQNLAVPYNEQFF
cdr3_nt: TGCGCCAGCAGCCAAAATTTAGCGGTTCCCTACAATGAGCAGTTCTTC

j_call: TRBJ2-5
v_call: TRBV7-2
d_call: .
clone_size: few
cdr3_aa: CASTEYYQETQYF
cdr3_nt: TGTGCCAGCACCGAGTACTACCAAGAGACCCAGTACTTC

j_call: TRBJ2-1
v_call: TRBV19
d_call: TRBD2
clone_size: many
cdr3_aa: CASRKLAGGPLEQFF
cdr3_nt: TGTGCCAGTAGAAAACTAGCGGGAGGGCCACTTGAGCAGTTCTTC

j_call: TRBJ2-1
v_call: TRBV6-1
d_call: TRBD1
clone_size: few
cdr3_aa: CASISTGGEQFF
cdr3_nt: TGTGCCAGCATTAGCACAGGGGGTGAGCAGTTCTTC

j_call: TRBJ2-5
v_call: TRBV5-1
d_call: TRBD2
clone_size: .
cdr3_aa: CASRMSTSGSFETQYF
cdr3_nt: TGCGCCAGCAGAATGTCAACTAGCGGGAGCTTCGAGACCCAGTACTTC

j_call: TRBJ2-7
v_call: TRBV10-1
d_call: .
clone_size: few
cdr3_aa: CASSEKGSSYEQYF
cdr3_nt: TGCGCCAGCAGTGAGAAGGGTTCTTCCTACGAGCAGTACTTC

j_call: TRBJ2-1
v_call: TRBV10-3
d_call: .
clone_size: few
cdr3_aa: CASLFGGANNEQFF
cdr3_nt: TGTGCCAGTTTGTTCGGGGGAGCCAACAATGAGCAGTTCTTC